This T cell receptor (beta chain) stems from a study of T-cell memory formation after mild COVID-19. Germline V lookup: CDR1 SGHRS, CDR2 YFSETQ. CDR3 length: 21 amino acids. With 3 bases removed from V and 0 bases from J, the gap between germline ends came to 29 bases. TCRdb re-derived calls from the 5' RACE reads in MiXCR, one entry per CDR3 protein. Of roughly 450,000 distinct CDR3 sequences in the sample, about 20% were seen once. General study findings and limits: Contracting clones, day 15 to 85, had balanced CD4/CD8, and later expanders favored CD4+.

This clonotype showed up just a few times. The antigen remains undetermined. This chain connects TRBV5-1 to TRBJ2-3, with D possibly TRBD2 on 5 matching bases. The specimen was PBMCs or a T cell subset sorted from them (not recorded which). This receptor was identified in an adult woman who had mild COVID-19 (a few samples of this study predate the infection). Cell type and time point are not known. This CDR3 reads CASSSGLGSVSQRSSTDTQYF. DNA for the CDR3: TGCGCCAGCAGCTCCGGGCTCGGTAGCGTATCTCAAAGGTCTAGCACAGATACGCAGTATTTT.